This T cell receptor beta chain was obtained from a study of shared clonotypes between healthy human individuals. Across the study: CD4 naive and CD4 memory each took three plates per donor, while CD8 naive took two and CD8 memory one. Study-level points and caveats: The study found lower generation probabilities in non-shared clonotypes than in those shared by all four donors.

For this clone: As yet, its antigen is unknown.

Every immunoSEQ plate was one replicate of a subset's evenly spread DNA. The repertoire was sequenced with immunoSEQ multiplex PCR; TCRdb's copy has only in-frame clones and lacks some. The sample yields about 1 million clones, about 80% seen once. Deletions cut 3 bases from V and 3 bases from J, with 9 bases between. This CDR3 is built from 14 residues. The germline V gene has CDR1 MNHEY and CDR2 SMNVEV (reference sequence). This receptor was taken from a man between 18 and 29 years old in good health. Some clones in this sample may be carry-over from other donors' samples. The gene calls are TRBV27 and TRBJ1-5; a possible D gene is TRBD1 (5 bases). Sequencing input: memory CD4+ T cells from PBMCs. Described subset: CD45RA-negative fraction. In DNA form, the CDR3 reads TGTGCCAGCAGTTTCCGCAGGGCCAATCAGCCCCAGCATTTT. This sequence encodes CASSFRRANQPQHF.